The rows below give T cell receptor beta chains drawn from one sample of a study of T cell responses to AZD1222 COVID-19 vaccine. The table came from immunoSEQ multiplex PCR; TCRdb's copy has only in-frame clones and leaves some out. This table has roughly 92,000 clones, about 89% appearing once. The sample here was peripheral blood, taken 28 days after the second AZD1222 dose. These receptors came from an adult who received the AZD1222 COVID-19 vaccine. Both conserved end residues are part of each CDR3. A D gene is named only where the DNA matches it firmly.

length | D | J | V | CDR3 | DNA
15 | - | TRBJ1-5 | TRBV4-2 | CASSHHRDSNQPQHF | TGTGCCAGCAGCCACCACAGGGACAGCAATCAGCCCCAGCATTTT
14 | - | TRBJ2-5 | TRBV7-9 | CASSSPRRQETQYF | TGTGCCAGCAGCTCACCTAGGAGACAAGAGACCCAGTACTTC
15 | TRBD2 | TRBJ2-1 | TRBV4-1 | CASSKLLAGEYEQFF | TGCGCCAGCAGTAAACTACTAGCGGGGGAATATGAGCAGTTCTTC
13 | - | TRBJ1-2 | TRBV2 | CASKQNPNYGYTF | TGTGCCAGCAAGCAGAATCCTAACTATGGCTACACCTTC
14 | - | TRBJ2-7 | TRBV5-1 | CASSLKGGAYEQYF | TGCGCCAGCAGCTTGAAAGGAGGGGCCTACGAGCAGTACTTC
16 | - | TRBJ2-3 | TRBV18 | CASSPPKRGRTDTQYF | TGTGCCAGCTCACCACCCAAAAGGGGCCGCACAGATACGCAGTATTTT
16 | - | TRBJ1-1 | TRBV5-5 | CASSLASTNMNTEAFF | TGTGCCAGCAGCTTGGCCAGTACTAACATGAACACTGAAGCTTTCTTT
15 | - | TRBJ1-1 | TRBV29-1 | CSVALRVPLNTEAFF | TGCAGCGTTGCATTGAGGGTCCCCTTGAACACTGAAGCTTTCTTT
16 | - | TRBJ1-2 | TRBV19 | CASSPAARQSGYGYTF | TGTGCCAGCTCCCCGGCGGCGAGACAGTCAGGCTATGGCTACACCTTC
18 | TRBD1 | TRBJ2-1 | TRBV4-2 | CASSQTGAGDRGYNEQFF | TGTGCCAGCAGCCAAACCGGGGCTGGGGACAGGGGCTACAATGAGCAGTTCTTC
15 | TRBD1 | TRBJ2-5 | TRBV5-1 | CASSWAGQGGETQYF | TGCGCCAGCAGCTGGGCAGGACAGGGCGGAGAGACCCAGTACTTC
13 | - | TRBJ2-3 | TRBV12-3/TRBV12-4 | CASSFGSTDTQYF | TGTGCCAGCAGTTTCGGGAGCACAGATACGCAGTATTTT
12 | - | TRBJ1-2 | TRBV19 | CASNKVDYGYTF | TGTGCCAGTAATAAGGTGGACTATGGCTACACCTTC
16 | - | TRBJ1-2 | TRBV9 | CASSVGGVGTNYGYTF | TGTGCCAGCAGCGTAGGAGGTGTGGGGACGAACTATGGCTACACCTTC
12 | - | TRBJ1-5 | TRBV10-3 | CAISEERQPQHF | TGTGCCATCAGTGAGGAACGGCAGCCCCAGCATTTT
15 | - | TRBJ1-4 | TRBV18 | CASSPPSRSNEKLFF | TGTGCCAGCTCACCACCGTCCAGGTCTAATGAAAAACTGTTTTTT
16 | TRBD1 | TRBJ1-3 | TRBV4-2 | CASSQDGTGNGNTIYF | TGTGCCAGCAGCCAAGATGGGACAGGGAATGGAAACACCATATATTTT
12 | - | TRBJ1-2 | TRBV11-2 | CASSEAGYGYTF | TGTGCCAGCAGCGAAGCAGGGTATGGCTACACCTTC
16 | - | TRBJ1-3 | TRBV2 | CASSSQGPSSGNTIYF | TGTGCCAGCAGTTCCCAGGGCCCCTCTTCTGGAAACACCATATATTTT
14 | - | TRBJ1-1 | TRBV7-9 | CASSFRDTVFEAFF | TGTGCCAGCAGCTTCCGGGACACCGTTTTTGAAGCTTTCTTT
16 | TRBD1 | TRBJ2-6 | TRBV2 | CASSRDRLSEANVLTF | TGTGCCAGCAGCCGGGACAGACTCTCTGAGGCCAACGTCCTGACTTTC
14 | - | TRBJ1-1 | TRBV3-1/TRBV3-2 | CASTPQDLNTEAFF | TGTGCCAGCACCCCACAGGATTTGAACACTGAAGCTTTCTTT
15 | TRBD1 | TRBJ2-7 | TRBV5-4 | CASSSADRGVHEQYF | TGTGCCAGCAGCTCCGCGGACAGGGGTGTCCACGAGCAGTACTTC
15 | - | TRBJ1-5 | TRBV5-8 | CASSLRQYSNQPQHF | TGTGCCAGCAGCTTGCGTCAGTATAGCAATCAGCCCCAGCATTTT
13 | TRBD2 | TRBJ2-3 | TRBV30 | CAWASGGIRSEYF | TGTGCCTGGGCTAGCGGGGGGATTCGTTCGGAGTATTTT
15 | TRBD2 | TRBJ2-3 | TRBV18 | CASSPGLAGTDTQYF | TGTGCCAGCTCACCGGGACTAGCGGGCACAGATACGCAGTATTTT
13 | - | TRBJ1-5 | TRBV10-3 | CAISVGIYQPQHF | TGTGCCATCAGTGTGGGTATTTATCAGCCCCAGCATTTT
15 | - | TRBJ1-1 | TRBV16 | CASSQSFTGDGKAFF | TGTGCCAGCAGCCAATCGTTCACAGGTGATGGGAAAGCTTTCTTT
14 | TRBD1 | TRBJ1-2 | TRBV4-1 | CASSQPDRKYGYTF | TGCGCCAGCAGCCAACCGGACAGGAAATATGGCTACACCTTC
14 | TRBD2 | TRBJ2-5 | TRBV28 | CAGRSGGEQETQYF | TGTGCCGGCCGTAGCGGGGGGGAACAAGAGACCCAGTACTTC
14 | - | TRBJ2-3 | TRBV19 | CASSIGARTDTQYF | TGTGCCAGTAGTATAGGGGCCCGCACAGATACGCAGTATTTT
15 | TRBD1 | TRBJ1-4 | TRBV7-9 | CASSSQGGSNEKLFF | TGTGCCAGCAGCTCCCAAGGGGGCTCTAATGAAAAACTGTTTTTT
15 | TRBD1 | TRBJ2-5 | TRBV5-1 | CASRGRTGAVETQYF | TGCGCCAGCAGGGGTAGGACAGGGGCGGTAGAGACCCAGTACTTC
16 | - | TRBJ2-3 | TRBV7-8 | CASSLVGGYGTDTQYF | TGTGCCAGCAGCTTAGTGGGGGGCTACGGCACAGATACGCAGTATTTT
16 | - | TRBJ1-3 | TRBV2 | CASTLDSHFSGNTIYF | TGTGCCAGCACCCTCGACAGCCATTTCTCTGGAAACACCATATATTTT